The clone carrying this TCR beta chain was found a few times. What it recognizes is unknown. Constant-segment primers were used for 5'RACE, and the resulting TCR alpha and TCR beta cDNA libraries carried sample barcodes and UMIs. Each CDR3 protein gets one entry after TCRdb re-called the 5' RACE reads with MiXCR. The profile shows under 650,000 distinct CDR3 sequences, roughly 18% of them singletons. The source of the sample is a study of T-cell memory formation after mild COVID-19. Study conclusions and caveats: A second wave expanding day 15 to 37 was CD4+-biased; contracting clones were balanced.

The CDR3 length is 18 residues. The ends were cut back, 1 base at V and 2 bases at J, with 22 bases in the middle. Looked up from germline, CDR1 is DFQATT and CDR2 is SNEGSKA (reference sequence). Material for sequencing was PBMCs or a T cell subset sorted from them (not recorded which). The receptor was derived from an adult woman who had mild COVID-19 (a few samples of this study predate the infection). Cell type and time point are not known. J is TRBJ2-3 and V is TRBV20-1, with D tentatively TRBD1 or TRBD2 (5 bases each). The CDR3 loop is CSARAYMADGGPTDTQYF. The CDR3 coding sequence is TGCAGTGCTAGAGCATATATGGCGGATGGGGGACCCACAGATACGCAGTATTTT.